This T cell receptor (beta chain) was identified during a study of blood T cell repertoires in COVID-19 (dated by TCRdb to 2018 to 2021). With respect to the entire study: Collaborator samples came from the United States, Italy and Spain and covered acute and convalescent phases of COVID-19. The prospective study material was composed of cDNA or gDNA derived from T cells, B-cell-depleted T cells, or PBMCs. The dataset comprised deeply sampled blood TCRbeta repertoires from subjects exposed to, actively infected with, or recovered from COVID-19. The repertoires were released in a freely available public database intended as a resource for research on the immune response to SARS-CoV-2. Samples came from the ongoing ImmuneRACE study (first 160 participants) plus 1,254 subjects from 6 global collaborators. A de-identified subject ID, COVID-19 status, age in years and sex were almost always included in the sample metadata. HLA class I and class II types, where available, came from metadata supplied by the sample provider rather than from assay-based typing.

Participants in the prospective study were aged about 18 to 100 years, lived in 24 United States geographic areas, and enrolled through a virtual design. Cohort assignment in the prospective study relied on participant-reported clinical history from a screening survey and a study questionnaire. ImmuneRACE Cohort 3 recovered participants were defined by two consecutive negative NP/OP PCR tests, healthcare professional clearance, or symptom resolution. Each participant in the prospective study had whole blood, serum and a nasopharyngeal or oropharyngeal swab collected by mobile phlebotomists. Over a roughly 2-month period, participants in the prospective study had the option of providing additional blood draws and questionnaires. Before DNA extraction, blood samples from the prospective study were shipped at room temperature or frozen. TCRbeta CDR3 regions were amplified from genomic DNA by means of the immunoSEQ Assay, a bias-controlled multiplex PCR. In the authors' own workflow: The number of nucleated cells in each sample was estimated by amplification of reference gene primers within the assay. Sequence reads were collapsed and filtered to measure the absolute abundance of every unique TCRbeta CDR3 rearrangement. For each sample, productive Simpson clonality was calculated by taking the square root of Simpson's diversity index across productive rearrangements. The clones in this table, taken by TCRdb from immuneACCESS, are in-frame only. Not every clone is retained; where verified, under half of the shortfall comes from an unresolved V gene, and the cause of the rest is unknown. D and trimming come from the DNA, and the V and J calls and clone size come from that table. For this sample the table gives roughly 200,000 clones, of which about 82% were detected only once. The ten most abundant clones make up around 8.6% of the sample.

Results and caveats for the whole study, not just this receptor: The amount of clinical and demographic metadata varied by source and participant and was provided uncurated.

V is pared back by 0 bases and J by 9 bases, with 12 bases lying between the germline termini. Taken from cysteine to phenylalanine, the CDR3 has 13 residues. The read is trimmed to its CDR3 DNA, 39 bases read in frame from base 1. CDR1 and CDR2 were assigned from the germline V gene as SGHAT and FQNNGV. Worth noting for this clone: The antigen it binds to is not known. No per-base quality is available; no much larger clone lies one base away.

This chain joins TRBV11-2 to TRBJ2-7, with TRBD1 perhaps the D gene, on 6 matching bases. The TCR was taken from a woman in her twenties or thirties who had recovered from COVID-19. The sample taken for sequencing was PBMCs or T cells enriched from blood (not recorded which). CDR3 loop: CASSLDSRRGQYF. The sequenced DNA is TGTGCCAGCAGCTTAGATTCCCGCAGGGGGCAGTACTTC. The CDR3 plus the reference TRBV11-2 and TRBJ2-7 genes for the other parts give the full variable domain: EAGVAQSPRYKIIEKRQSVAFWCNPISGHATLYWYQQILGQGPKLLIQFQNNGVVDDSQLPKDRFSAERLKGVDSTLKIQPAKLEDSAVYLCASSLDSRRGQYFGPGTRLTVT.